This TCR beta chain was documented in a study of beta chain features in type 1 diabetes. Study-level findings and limits: It was among patients, rather than healthy donors, that naive, central memory and Treg TCRB repertoires appeared more similar. VDJ junctions in type 1 diabetes patients carried more deletions and fewer insertions. Among patients with Type 1 diabetes, TCRB CDR3s were moderately but significantly shorter in every one of the four CD4+ subsets.

Trimming at V came to 5 bases and at J to 6 bases, leaving 4 bases not matched to a gene. Germline CDR1 and CDR2: MDHEN and SYDVKM. This CDR3 is 12 amino acids long. This clone was detected a few times. The antigen remains unidentified. Expressed TCRB transcripts were sequenced after all isolated RNA was converted to cDNA. Data came from immunoSEQ multiplex PCR; TCRdb stores just in-frame clones and leaves some out. The sample consists of about 330,000 clones, about 10% of them appearing once. Sequenced sample: naive CD4+ T cells from blood. The source of this sequence is a woman aged 25 to 39 in good health. The chain recombines TRBV28 with TRBJ2-7; TRBD1 agrees at 7 bases. Here the CDR3 reads CASSNTGAEQYF. The CDR3 nucleotides are TGTGCCAGCAGTAACACAGGGGCCGAGCAGTACTTC.